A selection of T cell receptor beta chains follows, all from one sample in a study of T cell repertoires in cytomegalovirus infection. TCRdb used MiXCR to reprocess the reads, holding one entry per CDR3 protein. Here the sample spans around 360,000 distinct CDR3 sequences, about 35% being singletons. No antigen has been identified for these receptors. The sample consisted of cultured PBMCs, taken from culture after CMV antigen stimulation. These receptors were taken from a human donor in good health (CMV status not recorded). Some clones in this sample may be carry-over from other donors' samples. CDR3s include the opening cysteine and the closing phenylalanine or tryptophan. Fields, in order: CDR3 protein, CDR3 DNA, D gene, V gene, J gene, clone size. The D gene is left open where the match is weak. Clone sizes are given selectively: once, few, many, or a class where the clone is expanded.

CDR3: CASSSSGVGYEQYF; DNA: TGTGCCAGCAGCTCTAGCGGCGTGGGCTACGAGCAGTACTTC; D: TRBD2; V: TRBV6-1; J: TRBJ2-7; size: few
CDR3: CASSGGSGRLNEQYF; DNA: TGCGCCAGCAGCGGGGGTAGCGGGAGGCTTAACGAGCAGTACTTC; D: TRBD2; V: TRBV5-1; J: TRBJ2-7; size: few
CDR3: CASRWDIAPDTQYF; DNA: TGTGCCAGCAGATGGGACATCGCCCCAGATACGCAGTATTTT; D: NA; V: TRBV12-3/TRBV12-4; J: TRBJ2-3; size: NA
CDR3: CASSQVKGDSLRNSPLHF; DNA: TGTGCCAGCAGCCAAGTGAAGGGGGACAGCCTTAGAAATTCACCCCTCCACTTT; D: TRBD1; V: TRBV14; J: TRBJ1-6; size: NA
CDR3: CASSLVEKLFF; DNA: TGTGCCAGCAGCTTAGTTGAAAAACTGTTTTTT; D: NA; V: TRBV7-4; J: TRBJ1-4; size: few
CDR3: CASSLGLAGNIQYF; DNA: TGTGCCAGCAGCTTGGGACTAGCGGGAAACATTCAGTACTTC; D: TRBD2; V: TRBV7-2; J: TRBJ2-4; size: NA
CDR3: CAIRSTSGSYEQYF; DNA: TGTGCCATCAGATCTACTAGCGGGAGCTACGAGCAGTACTTC; D: TRBD2; V: TRBV10-3; J: TRBJ2-7; size: NA
CDR3: CASSLLGLAGVPEEQYF; DNA: TGTGCCAGCAGCTTGTTAGGTCTAGCGGGAGTCCCTGAGGAGCAGTACTTC; D: TRBD2; V: TRBV27; J: TRBJ2-7; size: NA
CDR3: CASRRDPSSYEQYF; DNA: TGTGCCAGCCGTAGGGATCCCTCATCCTACGAGCAGTACTTC; D: NA; V: TRBV5-6; J: TRBJ2-7; size: few
CDR3: CASSLQGDFSYNEQFF; DNA: TGTGCCAGTAGTTTGCAGGGGGACTTCTCCTACAATGAGCAGTTCTTC; D: NA; V: TRBV19; J: TRBJ2-1; size: NA
CDR3: CASSMELNTEAFF; DNA: TGTGCCAGCAGTATGGAACTGAACACTGAAGCTTTCTTT; D: NA; V: TRBV28; J: TRBJ1-1; size: few
CDR3: CASSPPGQADTEAFF; DNA: TGTGCCAGCTCACCACCCGGTCAGGCGGACACTGAAGCTTTCTTT; D: NA; V: TRBV18; J: TRBJ1-1; size: NA
CDR3: CASSQGVGGQGASYTF; DNA: TGTGCCAGCAGCCAAGGCGTGGGGGGACAGGGGGCCAGCTACACCTTC; D: TRBD1; V: TRBV14; J: TRBJ1-2; size: many
CDR3: CASSYPITEPASTEAFF; DNA: TGTGCCAGCAGTTACCCCATAACGGAGCCAGCTAGCACTGAAGCTTTCTTT; D: NA; V: TRBV6-2/TRBV6-3; J: TRBJ1-1; size: NA
CDR3: CAWREGGGETQYF; DNA: TGTGCCTGGAGGGAAGGTGGCGGAGAGACCCAGTACTTC; D: NA; V: TRBV30; J: TRBJ2-5; size: NA
CDR3: CASSFEGVLNNEQFF; DNA: TGTGCCAGCAGTTTTGAGGGAGTGCTTAACAATGAGCAGTTCTTC; D: NA; V: TRBV27; J: TRBJ2-1; size: NA